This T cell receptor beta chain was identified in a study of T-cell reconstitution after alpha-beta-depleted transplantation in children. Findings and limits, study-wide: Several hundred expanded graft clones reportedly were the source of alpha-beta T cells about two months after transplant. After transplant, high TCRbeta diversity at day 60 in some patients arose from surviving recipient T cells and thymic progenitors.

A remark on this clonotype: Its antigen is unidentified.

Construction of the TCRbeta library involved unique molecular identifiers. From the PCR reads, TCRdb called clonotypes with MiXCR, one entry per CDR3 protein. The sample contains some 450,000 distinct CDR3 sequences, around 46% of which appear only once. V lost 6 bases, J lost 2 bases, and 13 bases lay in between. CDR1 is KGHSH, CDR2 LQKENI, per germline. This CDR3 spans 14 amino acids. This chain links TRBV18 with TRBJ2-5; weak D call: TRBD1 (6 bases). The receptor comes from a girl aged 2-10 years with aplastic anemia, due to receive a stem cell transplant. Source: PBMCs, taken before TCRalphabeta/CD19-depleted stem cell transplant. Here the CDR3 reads CASSRDTRQETQYF. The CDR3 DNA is TGTGCCAGCTCCCGGGACACTAGGCAAGAGACCCAGTACTTC.